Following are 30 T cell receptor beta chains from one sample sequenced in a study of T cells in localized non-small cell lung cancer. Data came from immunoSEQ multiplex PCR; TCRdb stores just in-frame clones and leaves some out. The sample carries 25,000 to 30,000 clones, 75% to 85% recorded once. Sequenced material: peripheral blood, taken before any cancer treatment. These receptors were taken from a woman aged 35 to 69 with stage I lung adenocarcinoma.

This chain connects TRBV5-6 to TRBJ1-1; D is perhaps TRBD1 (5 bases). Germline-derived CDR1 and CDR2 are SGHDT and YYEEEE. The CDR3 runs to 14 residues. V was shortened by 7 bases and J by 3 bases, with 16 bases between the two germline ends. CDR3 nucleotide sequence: TGTGCCAGCTCGTGGGGGATTAGGTACACTGAAGCTTTCTTT. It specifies CASSWGIRYTEAFF.

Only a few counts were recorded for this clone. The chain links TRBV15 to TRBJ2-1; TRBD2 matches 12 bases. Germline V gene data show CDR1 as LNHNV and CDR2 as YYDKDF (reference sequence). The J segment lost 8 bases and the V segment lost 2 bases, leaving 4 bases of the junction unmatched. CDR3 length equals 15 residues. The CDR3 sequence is CATSRLAGGRDEQFF. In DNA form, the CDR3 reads TGTGCCACCAGCAGACTAGCGGGGGGGCGAGATGAGCAGTTCTTC.

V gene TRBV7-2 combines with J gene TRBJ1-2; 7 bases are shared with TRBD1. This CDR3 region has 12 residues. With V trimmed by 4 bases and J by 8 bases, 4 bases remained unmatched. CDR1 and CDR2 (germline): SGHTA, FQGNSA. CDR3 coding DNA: TGTGCCAGCAGCTCGGACAGGACCGGCTACACCTTC. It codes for CASSSDRTGYTF.

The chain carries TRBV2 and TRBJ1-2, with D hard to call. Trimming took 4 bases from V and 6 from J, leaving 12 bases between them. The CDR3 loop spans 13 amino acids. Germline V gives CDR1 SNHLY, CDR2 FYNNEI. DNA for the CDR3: TGTGCCAGCAGTGCGGGCGGGTACAATGGCTACACCTTC. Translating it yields CASSAGGYNGYTF.

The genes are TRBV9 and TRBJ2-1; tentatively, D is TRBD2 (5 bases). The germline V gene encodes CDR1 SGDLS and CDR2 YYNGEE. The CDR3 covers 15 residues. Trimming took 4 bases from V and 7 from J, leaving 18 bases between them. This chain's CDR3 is CASSWSRGSSNEQFF. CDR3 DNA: TGTGCCAGCAGCTGGAGCCGGGGTTCTAGTAATGAGCAGTTCTTC.

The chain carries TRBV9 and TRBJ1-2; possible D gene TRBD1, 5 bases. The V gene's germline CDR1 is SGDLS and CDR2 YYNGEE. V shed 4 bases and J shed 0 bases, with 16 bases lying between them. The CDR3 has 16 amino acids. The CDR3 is CASSPRGRPPNYGYTF. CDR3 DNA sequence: TGTGCCAGCAGCCCACGGGGCCGACCACCTAACTATGGCTACACCTTC.

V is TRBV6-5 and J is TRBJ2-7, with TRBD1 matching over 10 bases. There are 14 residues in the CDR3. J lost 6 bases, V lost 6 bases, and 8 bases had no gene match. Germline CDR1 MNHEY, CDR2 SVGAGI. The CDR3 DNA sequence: TGTGCCAGCAGACCCCGGGACAGGGGACCCGAGCAGTACTTC. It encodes CASRPRDRGPEQYF.

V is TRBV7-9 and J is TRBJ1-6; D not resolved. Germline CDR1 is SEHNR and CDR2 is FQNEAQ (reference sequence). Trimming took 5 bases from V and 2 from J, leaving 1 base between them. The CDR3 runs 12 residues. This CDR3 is CASSPYNSPLHF. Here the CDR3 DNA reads TGTGCCAGCAGCCCCTATAATTCACCCCTCCACTTT.

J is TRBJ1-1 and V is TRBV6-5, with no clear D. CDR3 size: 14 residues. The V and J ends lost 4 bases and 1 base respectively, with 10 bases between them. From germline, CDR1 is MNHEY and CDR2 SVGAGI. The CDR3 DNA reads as TGTGCCAGCAGTTTTACACCGGGGAACACTGAAGCTTTCTTT. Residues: CASSFTPGNTEAFF.

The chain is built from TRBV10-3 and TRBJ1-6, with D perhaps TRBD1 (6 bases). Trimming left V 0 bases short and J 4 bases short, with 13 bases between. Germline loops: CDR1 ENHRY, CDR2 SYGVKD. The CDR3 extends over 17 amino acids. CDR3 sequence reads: CAISESGGGPYNSPLHF. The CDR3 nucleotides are TGTGCCATCAGTGAGTCAGGAGGGGGTCCTTATAATTCACCCCTCCACTTT.

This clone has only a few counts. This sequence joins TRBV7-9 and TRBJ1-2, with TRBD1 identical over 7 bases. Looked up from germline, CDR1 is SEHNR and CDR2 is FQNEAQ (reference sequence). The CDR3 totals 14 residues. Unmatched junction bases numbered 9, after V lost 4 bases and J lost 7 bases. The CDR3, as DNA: TGTGCCAGCAGCTCGATGACAGGGACTTCTGGCTACACCTTC. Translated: CASSSMTGTSGYTF.

DNA of the CDR3: TGTGCCAGTAGTATAGGAGGCAATGATAATTCACCCCTCCACTTT. Translating gives CASSIGGNDNSPLHF. The chain couples TRBV19 to TRBJ1-6, with no clear D. The V gene lost 1 base and the J gene lost 5 bases, with 9 bases spanning the gap. Germline CDR1 LNHDA, CDR2 SQIVND (reference sequence). The CDR3 runs to 15 residues.

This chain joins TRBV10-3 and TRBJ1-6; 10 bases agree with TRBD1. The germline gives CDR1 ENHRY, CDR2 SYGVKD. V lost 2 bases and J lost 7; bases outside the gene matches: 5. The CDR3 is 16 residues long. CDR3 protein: CAISETLGQGNSPLHF. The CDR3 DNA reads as TGTGCCATCAGTGAGACCCTGGGACAGGGGAATTCACCCCTCCACTTT.

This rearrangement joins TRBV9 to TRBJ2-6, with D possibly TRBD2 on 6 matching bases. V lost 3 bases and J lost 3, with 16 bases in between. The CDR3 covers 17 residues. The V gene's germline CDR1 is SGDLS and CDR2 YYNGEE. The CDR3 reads CASSASLRGSGANVLTF. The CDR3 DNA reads TGTGCCAGCAGCGCCAGTCTACGGGGGAGTGGGGCCAACGTCCTGACTTTC.

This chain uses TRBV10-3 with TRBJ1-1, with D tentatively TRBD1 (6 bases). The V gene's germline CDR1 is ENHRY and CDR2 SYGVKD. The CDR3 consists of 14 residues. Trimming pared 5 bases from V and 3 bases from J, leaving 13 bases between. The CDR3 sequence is CAISFQGGDTEAFF. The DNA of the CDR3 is TGTGCCATCAGTTTCCAAGGGGGGGACACTGAAGCTTTCTTT.

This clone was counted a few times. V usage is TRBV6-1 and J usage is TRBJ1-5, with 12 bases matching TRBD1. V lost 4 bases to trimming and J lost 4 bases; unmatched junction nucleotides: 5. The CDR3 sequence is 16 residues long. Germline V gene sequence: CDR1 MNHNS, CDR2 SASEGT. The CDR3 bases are TGTGCCAGCAGTGCCCGGGACAGGGGGCCAAATCAGCCCCAGCATTTT. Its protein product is CASSARDRGPNQPQHF.

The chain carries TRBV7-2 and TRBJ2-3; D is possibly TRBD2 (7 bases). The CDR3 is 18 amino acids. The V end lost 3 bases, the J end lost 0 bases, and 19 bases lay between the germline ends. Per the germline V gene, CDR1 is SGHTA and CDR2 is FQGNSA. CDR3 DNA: TGTGCCAGCAGCTTCAGTAGGGCTGGGGGGGGCAGCACAGATACGCAGTATTTT. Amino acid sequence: CASSFSRAGGGSTDTQYF.

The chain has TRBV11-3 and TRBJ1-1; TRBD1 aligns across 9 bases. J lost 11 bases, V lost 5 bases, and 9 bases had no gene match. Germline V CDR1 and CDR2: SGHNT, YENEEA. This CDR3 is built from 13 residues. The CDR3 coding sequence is TGTGCCAGCAGCCCGACAGGGGGAAGGGCGGCTTTCTTT. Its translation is CASSPTGGRAAFF.

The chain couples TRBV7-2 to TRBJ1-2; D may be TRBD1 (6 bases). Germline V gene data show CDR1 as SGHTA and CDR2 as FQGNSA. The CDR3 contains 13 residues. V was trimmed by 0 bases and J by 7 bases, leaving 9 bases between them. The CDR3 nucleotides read TGTGCCAGCAGCTTAGCGGGGGGGCTTGGCTACACCTTC. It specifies CASSLAGGLGYTF.

The CDR3: CASSVEGSGRGLKNYGYTF. CDR3 DNA sequence: TGTGCCAGCAGCGTCGAAGGTTCGGGCAGGGGGCTGAAGAACTATGGCTACACCTTC. V is TRBV9 and J is TRBJ1-2, with 8 nucleotides matching TRBD1. The CDR3 has 19 residues. V shed 2 bases, J shed 2 bases, and the junction held 17 bases outside the gene matches. CDR1 and CDR2 (germline): SGDLS, YYNGEE.

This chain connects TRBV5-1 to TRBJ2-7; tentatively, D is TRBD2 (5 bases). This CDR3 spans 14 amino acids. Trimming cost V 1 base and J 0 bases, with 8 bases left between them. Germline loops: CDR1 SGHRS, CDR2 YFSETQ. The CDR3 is CASSLMGSSYEQYF. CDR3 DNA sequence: TGCGCCAGCAGCTTGATGGGGAGCTCCTACGAGCAGTACTTC. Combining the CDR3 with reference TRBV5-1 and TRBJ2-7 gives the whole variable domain KAGVTQTPRYLIKTRGQQVTLSCSPISGHRSVSWYQQTPGQGLQFLFEYFSETQRNKGNFPGRFSGRQFSNSRSEMNVSTLELGDSALYLCASSLMGSSYEQYFGPGTRLTVT.

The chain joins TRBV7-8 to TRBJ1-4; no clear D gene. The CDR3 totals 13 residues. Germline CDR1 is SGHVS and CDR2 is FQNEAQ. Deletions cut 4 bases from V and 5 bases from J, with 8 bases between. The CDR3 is CASSSRRNEKLFF. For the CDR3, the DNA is TGTGCCAGCAGCTCCAGAAGGAATGAAAAACTGTTTTTT.

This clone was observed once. The CDR3 DNA is TGTGCCAGCAGCTGGGAGACAGGGGCGGTTCCCTACGAGCAGTACTTC. It specifies CASSWETGAVPYEQYF. The chain links TRBV5-6 to TRBJ2-7, with TRBD1 matching over 8 bases. Germline V lookup: CDR1 SGHDT, CDR2 YYEEEE. Trimming removed 3 bases from V and 2 bases from J; junction bases left unmatched: 10. This CDR3 has 16 amino acids. Filled out from reference TRBV5-6 and TRBJ2-7, the complete variable domain reads DAGVTQSPTHLIKTRGQQVTLRCSPKSGHDTVSWYQQALGQGPQFIFQYYEEEERQRGNFPDRFSGHQFPNYSSELNVNALLLGDSALYLCASSWETGAVPYEQYFGPGTRLTVT.

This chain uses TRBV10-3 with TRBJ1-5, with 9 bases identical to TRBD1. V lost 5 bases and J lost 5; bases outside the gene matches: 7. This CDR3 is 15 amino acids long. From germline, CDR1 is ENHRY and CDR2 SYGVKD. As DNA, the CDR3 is TGTGCCATCAGTCCGGGACAGGGTTTACATCAGCCCCAGCATTTT. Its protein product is CAISPGQGLHQPQHF.

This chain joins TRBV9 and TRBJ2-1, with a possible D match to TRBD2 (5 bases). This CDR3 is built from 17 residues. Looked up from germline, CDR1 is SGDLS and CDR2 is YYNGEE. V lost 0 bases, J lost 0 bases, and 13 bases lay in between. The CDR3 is CASSVDWERSSYNEQFF. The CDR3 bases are TGTGCCAGCAGCGTAGATTGGGAGCGGAGCTCCTACAATGAGCAGTTCTTC.

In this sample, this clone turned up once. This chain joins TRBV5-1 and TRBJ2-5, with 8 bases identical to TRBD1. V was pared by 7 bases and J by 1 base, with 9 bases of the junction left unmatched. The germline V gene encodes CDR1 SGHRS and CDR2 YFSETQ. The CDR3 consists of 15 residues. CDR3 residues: CASDTGTGPQETQYF. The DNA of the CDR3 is TGCGCCAGCGATACCGGGACAGGCCCCCAAGAGACCCAGTACTTC.

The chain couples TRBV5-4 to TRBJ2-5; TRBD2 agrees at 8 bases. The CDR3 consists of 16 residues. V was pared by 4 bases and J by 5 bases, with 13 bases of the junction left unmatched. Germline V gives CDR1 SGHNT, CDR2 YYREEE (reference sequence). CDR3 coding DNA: TGTGCCAGCAGCACTCCCAGCGGGGGTCGAGGGGAGACCCAGTACTTC. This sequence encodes CASSTPSGGRGETQYF.

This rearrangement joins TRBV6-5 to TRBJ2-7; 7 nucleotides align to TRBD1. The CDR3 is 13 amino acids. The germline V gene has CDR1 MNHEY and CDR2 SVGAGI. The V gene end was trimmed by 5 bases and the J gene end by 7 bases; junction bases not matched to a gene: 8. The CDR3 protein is CASSRTGLREQYF. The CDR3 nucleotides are TGTGCCAGCAGTCGGACAGGCCTTCGGGAGCAGTACTTC.

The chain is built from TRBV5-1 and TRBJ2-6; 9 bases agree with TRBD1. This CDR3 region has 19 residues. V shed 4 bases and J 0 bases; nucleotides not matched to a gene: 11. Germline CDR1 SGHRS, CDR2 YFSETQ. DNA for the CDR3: TGCGCCAGCAGCCCACAGCCGGGACAGGGTCCCTCTGGGGCCAACGTCCTGACTTTC. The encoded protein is CASSPQPGQGPSGANVLTF.

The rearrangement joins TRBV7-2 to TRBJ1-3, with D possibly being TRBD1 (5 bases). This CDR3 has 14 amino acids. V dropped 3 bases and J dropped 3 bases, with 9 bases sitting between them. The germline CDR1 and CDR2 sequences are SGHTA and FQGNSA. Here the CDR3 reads CASSLGHRGNTIYF. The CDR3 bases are TGTGCCAGCAGCTTGGGGCACCGTGGAAACACCATATATTTT.